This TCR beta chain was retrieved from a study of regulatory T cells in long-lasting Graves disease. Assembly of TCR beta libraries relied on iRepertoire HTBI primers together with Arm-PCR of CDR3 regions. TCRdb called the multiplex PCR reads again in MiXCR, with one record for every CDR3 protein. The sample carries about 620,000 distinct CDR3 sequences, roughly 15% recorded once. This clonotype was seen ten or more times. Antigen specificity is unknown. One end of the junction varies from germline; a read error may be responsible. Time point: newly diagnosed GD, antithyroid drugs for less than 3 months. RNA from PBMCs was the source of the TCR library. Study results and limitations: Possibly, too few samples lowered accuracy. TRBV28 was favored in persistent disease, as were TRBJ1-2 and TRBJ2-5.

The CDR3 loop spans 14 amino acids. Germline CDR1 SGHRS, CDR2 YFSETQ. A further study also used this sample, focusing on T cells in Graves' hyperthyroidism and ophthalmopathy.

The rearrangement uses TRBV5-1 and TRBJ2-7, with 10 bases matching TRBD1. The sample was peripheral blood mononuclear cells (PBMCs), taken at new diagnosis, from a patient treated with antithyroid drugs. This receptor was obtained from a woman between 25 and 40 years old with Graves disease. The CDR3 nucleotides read TGTGCCAGCAGCTGGACAGGGGGAAACTACGAGCAGTACTTC. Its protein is CASSWTGGNYEQYF.